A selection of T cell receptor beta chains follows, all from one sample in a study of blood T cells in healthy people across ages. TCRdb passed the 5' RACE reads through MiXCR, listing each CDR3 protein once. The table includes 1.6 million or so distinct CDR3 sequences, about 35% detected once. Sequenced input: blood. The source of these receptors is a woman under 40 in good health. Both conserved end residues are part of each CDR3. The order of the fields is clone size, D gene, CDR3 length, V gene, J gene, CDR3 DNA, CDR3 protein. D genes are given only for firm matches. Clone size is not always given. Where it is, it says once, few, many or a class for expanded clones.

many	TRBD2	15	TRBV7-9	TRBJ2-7	TGTGCCAGCAGCTTATCCCGGGGGGGGCACTACGAGCAGTACTTC	CASSLSRGGHYEQYF
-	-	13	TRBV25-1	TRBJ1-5	TGTGCCAGCGATGCAGGGGGCAATCAGCCCCAGCATTTT	CASDAGGNQPQHF
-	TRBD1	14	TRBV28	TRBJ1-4	TGTGCCAGCAGTTTGGTACAGGGGGGTGACAAACTGTTTTTT	CASSLVQGGDKLFF
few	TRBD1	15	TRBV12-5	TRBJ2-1	TGTGCTAGTGGCCCGGCGGGACAGGGAGTCAATGAGCAGTTCTTC	CASGPAGQGVNEQFF
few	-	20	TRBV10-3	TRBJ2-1	TGTGCCATCAGTGAGTCGGCTGGGGGGAGCCAACGCAGCTCCTACAATGAGCAGTTCTTC	CAISESAGGSQRSSYNEQFF
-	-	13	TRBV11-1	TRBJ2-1	TGTGCCAGCAGTTTACAGGGTTTCAATGAGCAGTTCTTC	CASSLQGFNEQFF
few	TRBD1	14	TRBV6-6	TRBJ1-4	TGTGCCAGCAGGGACAGGGGGCGCGTTGAAAAACTGTTTTTT	CASRDRGRVEKLFF
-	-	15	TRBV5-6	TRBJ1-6	TGTGCCAGCAGCCAAAGTACAGGGTTGGATTCACCCCTCCACTTT	CASSQSTGLDSPLHF
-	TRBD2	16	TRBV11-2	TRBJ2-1	TGTGCCAGCAGACCAATTAGCGGGGCAAAAACTAATGAGCAGTTCTTC	CASRPISGAKTNEQFF
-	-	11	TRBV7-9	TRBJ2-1	TGTGCCAGCAGCTTAGAGGTTGGGCAGTTCTTC	CASSLEVGQFF
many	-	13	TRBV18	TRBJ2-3	TGTGCCAGCTCACCCCAAAGCACAGATACGCAGTATTTT	CASSPQSTDTQYF
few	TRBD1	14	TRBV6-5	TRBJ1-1	TGTGCCAGCAGTGCCGGGACAGGGACCACTGAAGCTTTCTTT	CASSAGTGTTEAFF
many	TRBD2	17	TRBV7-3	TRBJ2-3	TGTGCCAGCAGCTCCCGACTAGCGGGGGCGATCACAGATACGCAGTATTTT	CASSSRLAGAITDTQYF
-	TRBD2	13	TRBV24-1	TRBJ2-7	TGTGCCACCAGTACTAGCGGGGGCTACGAGCAGTACTTC	CATSTSGGYEQYF